Below, one T cell receptor beta chain is given with its context. The target of this receptor is not known. Base qualities are missing; no much larger clone stands one base away. The treatment or condition label, as the study defines it: allogeneic hematopoietic cell transplantation with graft depleted of TCRalphabeta T cells and CD19 B cells. Transplant recipients were children who received TCRalphabeta/CD19-depleted allogeneic hematopoietic cell grafts. The germline V gene yields LGHNT for CDR1 and FRNRAP for CDR2. Trimming leaves V shorter by 3 bases and J shorter by 2 bases, with the junction holding 11 bases beyond the gene matches. The CDR3 holds 18 amino acids from the cysteine to the phenylalanine. The read is trimmed to its CDR3 DNA, 54 bases read in frame from base 1. The protocol used for the library was PCR. This sample was sequenced with an Illumina HiSeq 2500. Molecular barcoding was employed in the preparation of TCR libraries, with unique molecular identifiers being used to normalize TCRbeta repertoire quantification. Clones were called with MiXCR by TCRdb after fastp trimmed the public reads at Q25, and only in-frame beta chains were retained. CDR3 protein sequences are deduplicated, and each keeps its most common genes and DNA. Recorded for this sample are just under 250,000 distinct CDR3 sequences; roughly 24% of them occurred a single time. About 2.6% of the sample lies in the top ten.

This sample was taken from a study of T-cell reconstitution after alpha-beta-depleted transplantation in children (TCRdb year 2016). Study-wide context: Using TCR repertoire profiling, the study followed T-cell immune reconstitution in a quantitative way in children after TCRalphabeta/CD19-depleted allogeneic hematopoietic cell transplantation.

The investigation overall reported the following: Apparently early alphabetaT-cell count recovery about two months after transplant reportedly relied on only several hundred rapidly expanded clones derived from non-depleted graft cells. Hyperexpanded clone frequencies declined over subsequent months; after one year, T-cell counts and TCRbeta diversity were mostly attributed to newly produced T cells. The high TCRbeta diversity at day 60 in some patients was ascribed to recipient T cells and intrathymic progenitors that had survived conditioning.

The input for sequencing was PBMCs, taken before TCRalphabeta/CD19-depleted stem cell transplant. The sequence is built from TRBV12-5 and TRBJ2-3, with 10 middle bases fitting TRBD2. This receptor was taken from a girl aged 2-15 years with Fanconi anemia, due to receive a stem cell transplant. CDR3 sequence: CASGFRLAGDLPTDTQYF. Here is the DNA: TGTGCTAGTGGTTTCAGGCTAGCGGGGGATCTCCCCACAGATACGCAGTATTTT.